A selection of T cell receptor beta chains follows, all from one sample in a study of CXCR3-negative and CXCR3-positive naive CD8 T cells. TCRdb reprocessed the 5' RACE reads and keeps a single row for each CDR3 protein, giving no DNA. The table lists about 50,000 distinct CDR3 sequences, with more than 0.35% in the top ten. The specimen sequenced was naive CXCR3- CD8+ T cells from blood. These receptors originate from a human donor in good health. Some clones in this sample may be carry-over from other donors' samples. Each CDR3 is given with its conserved first and last residue. The order of the fields is clone size, J gene, V gene, CDR3 protein. Expanded clones get a size class; other rows say once, few or many, or leave the size out.

- TRBJ2-5 TRBV29-1 CSVPGTQQETQYF
- TRBJ2-7 TRBV29-1 CSVEGPGGPSYEQYF
- TRBJ1-2 TRBV7-2 CATIGTEANYGYTF
- TRBJ2-7 TRBV19 CASSHYRDGSYEQYF
- TRBJ2-1 TRBV29-1 CSVEDLGGLAGVPYNEQFF
- TRBJ2-5 TRBV4-1 CASSQPGTVQETQYF
- TRBJ2-1 TRBV27 CASSYRSSYNEQFF
- TRBJ2-7 TRBV10-3 CAISEGSYEQYF
- TRBJ1-2 TRBV29-1 CSDSGYGYGYTF
- TRBJ2-1 TRBV5-1 CASSPYGGEQFF
- TRBJ2-1 TRBV12-5 CASGSKTGTGVPYNEQFF
- TRBJ1-5 TRBV7-6 CASSLDRGGQPQHF
- TRBJ2-2 TRBV29-1 CSVGGQGLAGELFF
- TRBJ2-1 TRBV29-1 CSVEDSKWGNEQFF
- TRBJ2-7 TRBV7-8 CASSLEDRAPHPAHEQYF
- TRBJ2-1 TRBV29-1 CSVRQGDNEQFF
- TRBJ2-2 TRBV12-5 CASGLVPLAGVNTGELFF
- TRBJ2-1 TRBV7-2 CASSLLTDSYNEQFF
- TRBJ1-2 TRBV2 CASDDGGFQEYGYTF
- TRBJ2-5 TRBV5-1 CASRPTSGGIQETQYF
- TRBJ2-6 TRBV7-9 CASSRDGRGFPGANVLTF
- TRBJ1-5 TRBV7-9 CASSLEGGLNQPQHF
- TRBJ2-1 TRBV29-1 CSLEDGTRRINNEQFF
- TRBJ1-1 TRBV7-8 CGSSVGPGRNTEAFF
- TRBJ1-1 TRBV6-1 CASSEAENTEAFF
- TRBJ2-5 TRBV4-1 CASSPQGASGGGGTQYF
- TRBJ2-4 TRBV9 CASSPRAGNMPSQYF
- TRBJ1-1 TRBV29-1 CSVRWREAEAFF
- TRBJ2-1 TRBV7-3 CASSLNFNNEQFF
- TRBJ1-1 TRBV7-9 CASSLKDRTGLAGAFF
- TRBJ2-7 TRBV29-1 CSVELTQLNEQYF
- TRBJ2-5 TRBV10-3 CAISESGLAGDQETQYF
- TRBJ2-3 TRBV4-1 CASSPGYSHTDTQYF
- TRBJ1-1 TRBV5-1 CASSYRGSNTEAFF
- TRBJ2-5 TRBV29-1 CSVDREDETQYF
- TRBJ1-1 TRBV29-1 CSTGQALEAFF
- TRBJ2-7 TRBV11-2 CASRLGGASYEQYF
- TRBJ2-3 TRBV9 CASSASQGWMHTDTQYF
- TRBJ2-2 TRBV7-3 CASSSSGEDTGELFF
- TRBJ1-1 TRBV29-1 CSVTPRVRDTEAFF
- TRBJ2-1 TRBV28 CASSLVPYNEQFF
- TRBJ2-7 TRBV29-1 CSVEAGGGSGAAYEQYF
- TRBJ2-2 TRBV4-1 CASSQDFAGGGELFF
- TRBJ2-3 TRBV15 CATSSTSRDTQYF
- TRBJ2-1 TRBV7-6 CASSLLTPGTRPDEQFF
medium-sized TRBJ1-1 TRBV20-1 CSATQATALNTEAFF
- TRBJ2-7 TRBV7-7 CASSPEGAGGIYEQYF
- TRBJ2-7 TRBV29-1 CSVETDNSYEQYF
- TRBJ2-2 TRBV7-6 CASSLYAGENTGELFF
- TRBJ2-7 TRBV28 CASSSGRDNFSYEQYF
- TRBJ2-7 TRBV21-1 CASSRLAGASSYEQYF
- TRBJ2-7 TRBV29-1 CSVDGGSPYEQYF
- TRBJ2-5 TRBV7-6 CASNKDRGRKETQYF